These T cell receptor beta chains were read from a single sample in a study of identifying expanded T cells in peripheral blood. TCRdb keeps only in-frame clones here, not all; method: immunoSEQ multiplex PCR. The repertoire holds about 97,000 clones, with approximately 89% as singletons. Sample: blood. These receptors were obtained from a person aged 18-70 years in good health. CDR3s leave out the opening cysteine and the closing phenylalanine or tryptophan. Each record gives: V gene, J gene, D gene, CDR3 protein. D genes are given only for firm matches.

v_call: TRBV19
j_call: TRBJ2-7
d_call: .
cdr3_aa: ASSVFGYEQY

v_call: TRBV7-3
j_call: TRBJ1-2
d_call: .
cdr3_aa: ASSPLDGHGYT

v_call: TRBV6-1
j_call: TRBJ2-1
d_call: .
cdr3_aa: ASSEGFRGANEQF

v_call: TRBV6-5
j_call: TRBJ1-2
d_call: .
cdr3_aa: ASSYSRVNGYT

v_call: TRBV30
j_call: TRBJ1-2
d_call: .
cdr3_aa: AWRTNLYGYT

v_call: TRBV7-2
j_call: TRBJ1-4
d_call: TRBD1
cdr3_aa: ASSKRTGPNEKLF

v_call: TRBV7-2
j_call: TRBJ2-2
d_call: TRBD1
cdr3_aa: ASSSGQGRGTGELF

v_call: TRBV7-2
j_call: TRBJ1-1
d_call: .
cdr3_aa: ASSFGGSTEAF

v_call: TRBV4-2
j_call: TRBJ2-3
d_call: TRBD2
cdr3_aa: ASSQEVTAGADTQY

v_call: TRBV6-6
j_call: TRBJ1-2
d_call: TRBD1
cdr3_aa: ASSYLQGVYGYT

v_call: TRBV5-1
j_call: TRBJ2-1
d_call: TRBD2
cdr3_aa: ASRLSGLAGVDEQF

v_call: TRBV12-5
j_call: TRBJ2-1
d_call: .
cdr3_aa: ASGLGYNEQF

v_call: TRBV5-1
j_call: TRBJ2-7
d_call: .
cdr3_aa: ASSLSGTEQY

v_call: TRBV27
j_call: TRBJ2-7
d_call: TRBD1
cdr3_aa: ASSPSGQGAKYEQY

v_call: TRBV6-6
j_call: TRBJ2-1
d_call: TRBD2
cdr3_aa: ASSRSGSVNEQF

v_call: TRBV6-5
j_call: TRBJ1-2
d_call: .
cdr3_aa: ASSYSTRGNGYT

v_call: TRBV7-9
j_call: TRBJ2-7
d_call: TRBD1
cdr3_aa: ASSRQGADEQY

v_call: TRBV5-6
j_call: TRBJ2-1
d_call: .
cdr3_aa: ASRDSNNNEQF

v_call: TRBV5-4
j_call: TRBJ2-7
d_call: .
cdr3_aa: ASSRLGSYEQY

v_call: TRBV29-1
j_call: TRBJ2-1
d_call: TRBD1
cdr3_aa: SVPRDRLYNEQF

v_call: TRBV15
j_call: TRBJ1-3
d_call: .
cdr3_aa: ATSGGRNTIY

v_call: TRBV5-4
j_call: TRBJ1-2
d_call: .
cdr3_aa: ASSLGGRNYGYT

v_call: TRBV18
j_call: TRBJ1-5
d_call: .
cdr3_aa: ASSTGDRGTQPQH

v_call: TRBV11-2
j_call: TRBJ2-7
d_call: .
cdr3_aa: ASSSHSETYEQY

v_call: TRBV28
j_call: TRBJ2-1
d_call: .
cdr3_aa: ASSFRDHGDEQF

v_call: TRBV7-3
j_call: TRBJ2-4
d_call: .
cdr3_aa: ASSSLAKNIQY

v_call: TRBV19
j_call: TRBJ2-7
d_call: .
cdr3_aa: ASRGGTYEQY

v_call: TRBV6-1
j_call: TRBJ1-6
d_call: TRBD1
cdr3_aa: ASSVTDRGHTYNSPLH

v_call: TRBV6-5
j_call: TRBJ1-5
d_call: .
cdr3_aa: ASSILGGPQH

v_call: TRBV29-1
j_call: TRBJ1-2
d_call: TRBD1
cdr3_aa: SGKGARDGYT

v_call: TRBV9
j_call: TRBJ1-3
d_call: .
cdr3_aa: ASSVAGSSSGNTIY

v_call: TRBV5-5
j_call: TRBJ1-4
d_call: .
cdr3_aa: ASSSGSEREKLF

v_call: TRBV7-2
j_call: TRBJ2-7
d_call: .
cdr3_aa: ASRGDSYEQY

v_call: TRBV7-9
j_call: TRBJ1-1
d_call: .
cdr3_aa: ASSSRGVSEAF

v_call: TRBV4-1
j_call: TRBJ2-7
d_call: TRBD2
cdr3_aa: ASSQDAGLAGINYEQY

v_call: TRBV9
j_call: TRBJ2-1
d_call: .
cdr3_aa: ASSPRSHSYNEQF

v_call: TRBV18
j_call: TRBJ1-1
d_call: .
cdr3_aa: ASSPGQITEAF

v_call: TRBV7-3
j_call: TRBJ2-3
d_call: .
cdr3_aa: ASSRTGGTDTQY

v_call: TRBV5-6
j_call: TRBJ1-1
d_call: .
cdr3_aa: ASSANRATEAF

v_call: TRBV5-6
j_call: TRBJ1-2
d_call: .
cdr3_aa: ASSLESRYGYT

v_call: TRBV7-7
j_call: TRBJ1-3
d_call: .
cdr3_aa: ASSLSGGSDTIY

v_call: TRBV28
j_call: TRBJ1-2
d_call: TRBD1
cdr3_aa: ASKEGQGAVYGYT

v_call: TRBV6-1
j_call: TRBJ2-7
d_call: TRBD2
cdr3_aa: ASSEARGSPYEQY

v_call: TRBV7-2
j_call: TRBJ2-1
d_call: TRBD2
cdr3_aa: ASSPPGLAGWNEQF

v_call: TRBV9
j_call: TRBJ2-5
d_call: .
cdr3_aa: ASSAHPGRAETQY

v_call: TRBV28
j_call: TRBJ2-7
d_call: .
cdr3_aa: ASSTRTGYEQY

v_call: TRBV30
j_call: TRBJ1-1
d_call: .
cdr3_aa: AWRKGSFTEAF

v_call: TRBV29-1
j_call: TRBJ2-7
d_call: TRBD2
cdr3_aa: SVNEAGADEQY

v_call: TRBV18
j_call: TRBJ1-4
d_call: .
cdr3_aa: ASSPFRGDEKLF

v_call: TRBV6-6
j_call: TRBJ1-1
d_call: .
cdr3_aa: ASSQSDTEAF

v_call: TRBV7-2
j_call: TRBJ1-1
d_call: TRBD1
cdr3_aa: ASSSLGTGFTEAF

v_call: TRBV2
j_call: TRBJ2-2
d_call: .
cdr3_aa: ASRLDTGELF

v_call: TRBV10-2
j_call: TRBJ1-5
d_call: TRBD1
cdr3_aa: ASSEQGASQPQH

v_call: TRBV6-5
j_call: TRBJ2-7
d_call: TRBD1
cdr3_aa: ASRITGTGFYEQY